The 17 T cell receptor beta chains reported below all come from one sample, sequenced in a study of blood T cell repertoires in COVID-19. The protocol was immunoSEQ multiplex PCR, while the TCRdb copy is restricted to in-frame clones and leaves out a portion. Among 250,000 to 300,000 clones, more than 85% were seen once, and the ten largest hold around 2.2%. Material for sequencing was peripheral blood. These TCRs come from a woman under 40 with COVID-19, enrolled during active disease.

The V gene is TRBV6-5, the J gene TRBJ2-4, with D possibly matching TRBD1 (6 bases). Germline lookup yields CDR1 MNHEY and CDR2 SVGAGI. The CDR3 loop spans 14 amino acids. With 7 bases removed from V and 8 bases from J, the gap between germline ends came to 18 bases. Here the CDR3 reads CASTPWQGSDIQYF. The CDR3, as DNA: TGTGCCAGCACCCCCTGGCAGGGGAGCGACATTCAGTACTTC.

The V and J genes are TRBV28 and TRBJ2-3; tentative D call: TRBD2 (5 bases). In germline, CDR1 is MDHEN, CDR2 SYDVKM. The CDR3 length is 16 residues. The germline V and J ends were trimmed by 7 bases and 0 bases, with 17 bases remaining between them. In DNA, the CDR3 is TGTGCCAGCACTCGATTGGGGAGACTAAGCACAGATACGCAGTATTTT. As protein: CASTRLGRLSTDTQYF.

In nucleotides, the CDR3 is TGTGCCAGCAGCCTAAACCCCGGGACAGGGGGCTTTGAGACCCAGTACTTC. Amino acid sequence: CASSLNPGTGGFETQYF. The chain joins TRBV11-2 to TRBJ2-5, with TRBD1 identical over 12 bases. Germline lookup yields CDR1 SGHAT and CDR2 FQNNGV. Losses at the gene ends were 5 bases for V and 5 bases for J; bases not matched to a gene: 12. The length of the CDR3 is 17 residues.

This clone was seen once. The rearrangement uses TRBV27 and TRBJ2-6; TRBD1 matches 7 bases. In germline, CDR1 is MNHEY, CDR2 SMNVEV (reference sequence). The CDR3 is 21 amino acids. After removal of 5 bases from V and 4 bases from J, the junction contained 23 bases not matched to a gene. The CDR3 loop reads CASSRTPPHRGTRAGANVLTF. The CDR3 DNA follows: TGTGCCAGCAGTCGAACACCCCCGCACAGGGGTACCCGTGCGGGGGCCAACGTCCTGACTTTC. The full variable domain, with the rest looked up from reference TRBV27 and TRBJ2-6, is EAQVTQNPRYLITVTGKKLTVTCSQNMNHEYMSWYRQDPGLGLRQIYYSMNVEVTDKGDVPEGYKVSRKEKRNFPLILESPSPNQTSLYFCASSRTPPHRGTRAGANVLTFGAGSRLTVL.

This clone was seen more than once but under ten times. This chain connects TRBV5-1 to TRBJ2-2; D might be TRBD1 (6 bases). The germline V gene encodes CDR1 SGHRS and CDR2 YFSETQ. This CDR3 region has 13 residues. V was pared by 9 bases and J by 1 base, with 10 bases between. This CDR3 reads CATTDRNTGELFF. The CDR3 DNA follows: TGCGCCACCACGGACAGGAACACCGGGGAGCTGTTTTTT.

The chain is built from TRBV11-2 and TRBJ2-7; D possibly corresponds to TRBD1 (5 bases). CDR1 and CDR2 (germline): SGHAT, FQNNGV. Deletions cut 2 bases from V and 3 bases from J, with 8 bases between. The CDR3 loop spans 13 amino acids. CDR3 sequence: CASSLPGFYEQYF. The CDR3 DNA sequence: TGTGCCAGCAGCTTACCAGGGTTCTACGAGCAGTACTTC.

The chain employs TRBV5-8 and TRBJ1-3; D perhaps matches TRBD1 (5 bases). Germline CDR1 and CDR2: SGHTS and YDEGEE. Trimming cost V 5 bases and J 2 bases, with 11 bases left between them. This CDR3 is 14 amino acids long. The CDR3: CASSPRVAGNTIYF. The CDR3 DNA reads TGTGCCAGCAGTCCCAGGGTCGCTGGAAACACCATATATTTT.

This clone was recorded once. The CDR3 spells CASSLSAHGVYEQYF. Here the CDR3 DNA reads TGTGCCAGCAGTTTATCTGCCCACGGAGTCTACGAGCAGTACTTC. V and J are TRBV27 and TRBJ2-7; D ambiguous. The CDR3 totals 15 residues. Germline assignment: CDR1 MNHEY and CDR2 SMNVEV (reference sequence). V was cut by 0 bases and J by 3 bases, with 12 bases left in between.

This sequence joins TRBV10-1 and TRBJ1-1; 7 positions agree with TRBD1. There are 13 residues in the CDR3. The germline V gene encodes CDR1 WNHNN and CDR2 SYGVQD (reference sequence). V lost 0 bases to trimming and J lost 8 bases; unmatched junction nucleotides: 3. As DNA, the CDR3 is TGCGCCAGCAGTGAGTCAGGGACAGCGGAAGCTTTCTTT. Translating it yields CASSESGTAEAFF.

The V gene is TRBV5-5, the J gene TRBJ1-2; 7 bases fit TRBD1. Germline lookup yields CDR1 SGHKS and CDR2 YYEKEE (reference sequence). The CDR3 extends over 14 amino acids. V lost 0 bases, J lost 4 bases, and 3 bases stayed unmatched. The CDR3 protein is CASSLGQGGYGYTF. Here the CDR3 DNA reads TGTGCCAGCAGCTTGGGACAGGGAGGCTATGGCTACACCTTC. Drawing the rest from reference TRBV5-5 and TRBJ1-2, the complete variable domain is DAGVTQSPTHLIKTRGQQVTLRCSPISGHKSVSWYQQVLGQGPQFIFQYYEKEERGRGNFPDRFSARQFPNYSSELNVNALLLGDSALYLCASSLGQGGYGYTFGSGTRLTVV.

V is TRBV2 and J is TRBJ2-1; D is possibly TRBD2 (6 bases). The CDR3 has 15 amino acids. Trimming shortened V by 5 bases and J by 4 bases, and 15 bases separated the two germline ends. The germline V gene encodes CDR1 SNHLY and CDR2 FYNNEI. The CDR3 here is CASSSRGLGYNEQFF. The CDR3 region has the DNA TGTGCCAGCAGTTCTCGGGGACTGGGATACAATGAGCAGTTCTTC.

Turning to this clone: The same CDR3 also results from other DNA sequences found in this sample. The rearrangement links TRBV6-1 to TRBJ1-3, with D perhaps matching TRBD1 (5 bases). Between the trimmed V and J ends, which lost 3 bases and 0 bases, there was a span of 6 bases. CDR1 and CDR2 (germline): MNHNS, SASEGT. The CDR3 is 14 residues long. The CDR3 DNA reads as TGTGCCAGCAGTGAGCAGGGCTCTGGAAACACCATATATTTT. Translated, it gives CASSEQGSGNTIYF.

This chain connects TRBV30 to TRBJ1-5; no clear D. The CDR3 spans 13 residues. The V end lost 1 base, the J end lost 5 bases, and 9 bases lay between the germline ends. CDR1 and CDR2 (germline): GTSNPN, SVGIG (reference sequence). CDR3 sequence (DNA): TGTGCCTGGAGTGGCGGGATGGATCAGCCCCAGCATTTT. Its translation is CAWSGGMDQPQHF. The entire variable domain, with the rest obtained from reference TRBV30 and TRBJ1-5, is as follows: SQTIHQWPATLVQPVGSPLSLECTVEGTSNPNLYWYRQAAGRGLQLLFYSVGIGQISSEVPQNLSASRPQDRQFILSSKKLLLSDSGFYLCAWSGGMDQPQHFGDGTRLSIL.

V usage is TRBV10-3 and J usage is TRBJ2-7, with TRBD1 identical over 9 bases. Germline values: CDR1 ENHRY, CDR2 SYGVKD. The J segment lost 5 bases and the V segment lost 6 bases, leaving 11 bases of the junction unmatched. The CDR3 spans 15 residues. This CDR3 reads CAIRDRDRVPHEQYF. The CDR3 coding sequence is TGTGCCATCAGAGACAGGGACAGGGTCCCCCACGAGCAGTACTTC.

The chain combines TRBV3-1 (or the pseudogene TRBV3-2) with TRBJ1-4, with 7 bases identical to TRBD1. The CDR3 spans 15 residues. The germline gives CDR1 LGHDT, CDR2 YNNKEL (reference sequence). With 4 bases clipped from V and 5 bases from J, the junction kept 7 bases outside the gene matches. CDR3 bases: TGTGCCAGCAGCCCATACGGGACAGCAAATGAAAAACTGTTTTTT. This gives the protein CASSPYGTANEKLFF.

This chain joins TRBV7-3 and TRBJ1-6; a weak D match, TRBD1 (6 bases). The CDR3 is made up of 14 amino acids. The V gene's germline CDR1 is SGHTA and CDR2 FQGTGA. V was pared by 5 bases and J by 6 bases, with 11 bases between. In DNA, the CDR3 is TGTGCCAGCAGCCCCGGCAGGGGTAATTCACCCCTCCACTTT. Translation: CASSPGRGNSPLHF.

This chain joins TRBV18 and TRBJ1-5; 10 bases align to TRBD1. The V gene end was trimmed by 4 bases and the J gene end by 7 bases; junction bases not matched to a gene: 7. There are 15 residues in the CDR3. Germline V gene data show CDR1 as KGHSH and CDR2 as LQKENI. The CDR3, as DNA: TGTGCCAGCTCACTCGCCGGGACAGGGGAACAGCCCCAGCATTTT. Amino acid sequence: CASSLAGTGEQPQHF.